This T cell receptor beta chain was recovered during a study of OX40 agonist ivuxolimab in advanced cancers. Clones were sequenced by immunoSEQ multiplex PCR, and TCRdb holds only the in-frame ones, with some missing. The sample holds 100,000 to 120,000 clones; more than 85% are singletons and the top ten take roughly 0.61%. CDR3 size: 15 residues. The V gene lost 6 bases and the J gene lost 1 base, with 15 bases spanning the gap. The germline CDR1 and CDR2 sequences are MNHEY and SVGAGI. People who had autoimmune disease history or systemic immunosuppression were excluded. The TCR comes from an adult with an advanced solid tumor such as melanoma, head and neck, liver or kidney cancer. The genes are TRBV6-5 and TRBJ1-1, with a tentative D call TRBD1 (6 bases). Sequencing was performed on CD4+ or CD8+ T cells sorted from blood, taken in a trial of the OX40 agonist ivuxolimab. In DNA form, the CDR3 reads TGTGCCAGCAGCCACTGGACAGCGGGGAACACTGAAGCTTTCTTT. This encodes CASSHWTAGNTEAFF.